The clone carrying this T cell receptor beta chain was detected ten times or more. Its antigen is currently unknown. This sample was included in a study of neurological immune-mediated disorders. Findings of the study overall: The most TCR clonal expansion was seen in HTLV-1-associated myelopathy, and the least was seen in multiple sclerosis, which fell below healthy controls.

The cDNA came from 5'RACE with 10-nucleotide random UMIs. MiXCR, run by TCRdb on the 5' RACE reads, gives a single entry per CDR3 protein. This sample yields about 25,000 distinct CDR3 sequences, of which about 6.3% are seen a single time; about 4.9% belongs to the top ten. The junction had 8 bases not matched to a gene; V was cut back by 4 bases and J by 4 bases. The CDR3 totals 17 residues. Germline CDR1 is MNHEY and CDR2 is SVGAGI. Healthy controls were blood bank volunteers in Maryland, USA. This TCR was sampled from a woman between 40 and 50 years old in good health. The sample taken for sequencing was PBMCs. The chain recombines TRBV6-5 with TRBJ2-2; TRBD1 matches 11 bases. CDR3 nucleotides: TGTGCCAGCAGTTCCAACTCCGGGACAGGGGGCACCGGGGAGCTGTTTTTT. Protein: CASSSNSGTGGTGELFF.